These T cell receptor beta chains were read from a single sample in a study of siplizumab effects on memory and regulatory T cells. The data were produced by immunoSEQ multiplex PCR, yet TCRdb's version contains in-frame clones alone and is incomplete. The data contain about 120,000 clones, just over 90% of them singletons. The specimen was non-Treg CD4+ T cells sorted from blood. Receptors were obtained from a human donor in good health. Each CDR3 is given with its conserved first and last residue. The D gene is left open where the match is weak. Rows give clone size only sometimes, using once, few, many, or a class for an expanded clone.

V	size	J	D	DNA	CDR3
TRBV19	.	TRBJ2-4	.	TGTGCCAGTAGTCCTACAGGGATAGCCAAAAACATTCAGTACTTC	CASSPTGIAKNIQYF
TRBV5-6	.	TRBJ2-5	.	TGTGCCAGCAGCTTCTATCAGGGTTCTCAAGAGATCCAGTACTTC	CASSFYQGSQEIQYF
TRBV19	.	TRBJ2-2	.	TGTGCCAGTAGTAATCAGAGGACCGGGGAGCTGTTTTTT	CASSNQRTGELFF
TRBV7-3	.	TRBJ1-1	.	TGTGCCAGCAGCTTATCCGGGGGGCTGAACACTGAAGCTTTCTTT	CASSLSGGLNTEAFF
TRBV4-3	.	TRBJ2-7	.	TGCGCCAGCAGCCAAGATTTCAATACCCCCTACGAGCAGTACTTC	CASSQDFNTPYEQYF
TRBV25-1	.	TRBJ1-1	.	TGTGCCAGCCGAGAGGGGCAAGCTGAAGCTTTCTTT	CASREGQAEAFF
TRBV5-6	.	TRBJ2-1	.	TGTGCCAGCAGAGCCGCCGGGTCGGGGGTTTCCTACAATGAGCAGTTCTTC	CASRAAGSGVSYNEQFF
TRBV2	.	TRBJ2-5	TRBD1	TGTGCCAGCAGTGGGGACAGCCAAGAGACCCAGTACTTC	CASSGDSQETQYF
TRBV5-1	few	TRBJ1-2	.	TGCGCCAGCAGCTTGGCAAGCGGGAATGGCTACACCTTC	CASSLASGNGYTF
TRBV21-1	.	TRBJ1-2	.	TGTGCCAGCACCACTCGGACCGGGGCCTATGGCTACACCTTC	CASTTRTGAYGYTF
TRBV9	.	TRBJ2-2	TRBD2	TGTGCCAGCAGCGTAGAAGCGGGGGGGCCCACGGACACCGGGGAGCTGTTTTTT	CASSVEAGGPTDTGELFF
TRBV28	.	TRBJ2-3	TRBD2	TGTGCCAGCAGTTTTGCTAGCGGGGGGGCGACAGATACGCAGTATTTT	CASSFASGGATDTQYF
TRBV18	.	TRBJ1-1	TRBD1	TGTGCCAGCTCACTGGGACAGGGAAACACTGAAGCTTTCTTT	CASSLGQGNTEAFF